These 18 T cell receptor beta chains were all obtained from the same sample, sequenced in a study of shared clonotypes between healthy human individuals (dated by TCRdb to about 2020). Library preparation was by the immunoSEQ multiplex PCR assay. Not all clones reach the TCRdb copy of this immuneACCESS table, which keeps in-frame sequences only. Checked studies attribute under half of the gap to unresolved V genes and leave the rest unexplained. The sample includes about 600,000 clones, with 95% to 96% observed a single time. Clones ranked in the top ten supply 0.11% of the sample. CD8 naive samples were CD45RO-negative cells positively selected for CCR7, giving a CD45RA+CCR7+ population that excluded TemRA cells. The sequenced sample consisted of naive CD8+ T cells sorted from blood. Reading the label with the study, this specimen's cell subset or site is: CD45RA+CCR7+. Receptors originate from a young woman in good health.

The chain joins TRBV6-4 to TRBJ1-1; no reliable D call. With 6 bases removed from V and 1 base from J, the gap between germline ends came to 15 bases. This CDR3 is 15 amino acids long. Germline lookup yields CDR1 MRHNA and CDR2 SNTAGT. The DNA of the CDR3 is TGTGCCAGCAGGAGACGACATACCGGGAACACTGAAGCTTTCTTT. Residues: CASRRRHTGNTEAFF.

This clone occurred once. The chain joins TRBV2 to TRBJ1-2; 9 bases are a match to TRBD1. The CDR3 runs to 16 residues. Germline CDR1 is SNHLY and CDR2 is FYNNEI. Trimming removed 0 bases from V and 5 bases from J; junction bases left unmatched: 7. The CDR3 sequence: CASSEALDRGGYGYTF. The CDR3 coding sequence is TGTGCCAGCAGTGAAGCGCTGGACAGGGGAGGATATGGCTACACCTTC.

This clone came up a few times. The genes are TRBV6-1 and TRBJ1-2; D not certain. Trimming shortened V by 6 bases and J by 7 bases, and 12 bases separated the two germline ends. The germline V gene encodes CDR1 MNHNS and CDR2 SASEGT. CDR3 length: 12 residues. In nucleotides, the CDR3 is TGTGCCAGCAGCGCGGGCGATACTGGCTACACCTTC. It yields the protein CASSAGDTGYTF.

V gene TRBV13 combines with J gene TRBJ2-5, with 9 nucleotides matching TRBD2. The J call may be in error: the DNA end matches TRBJ2-7 better. CDR3 size: 14 residues. Germline-derived CDR1 and CDR2 are PRHDT and FYEKMQ (reference sequence). CDR3 in DNA: TGTGCCAGCAGCCTAGCGGGGACTCCCTACGAGCAGTACTTC. Translating gives CASSLAGTPYEQYF.

The chain joins TRBV28 to TRBJ2-1; D perhaps matches TRBD2 (5 bases). CDR1 MDHEN and CDR2 SYDVKM come from the germline V gene. This CDR3 is 17 amino acids long. Trimming took 2 bases from V and 2 from J, leaving 16 bases between them. CDR3 residues: CASSLVVGVGTYNEQFF. Written as DNA, the CDR3 is TGTGCCAGCAGTTTAGTTGTGGGAGTGGGCACCTACAATGAGCAGTTCTTC.

V is TRBV11-2 and J is TRBJ2-7; the D call may be TRBD1 or TRBD2 (5 bases each). Germline V gene sequence: CDR1 SGHAT, CDR2 FQNNGV. V lost 1 base to trimming and J lost 1 base, with 11 bases between them. This CDR3 has 15 amino acids. The CDR3 is CASSLVKGPSYEQYF. CDR3 nucleotide sequence: TGTGCCAGCAGCTTAGTGAAGGGACCTTCCTACGAGCAGTACTTC.

This clone was detected only once. The CDR3 sequence is CASSNAHEQFF. The CDR3 DNA sequence: TGTGCCAGTAGTAATGCCCATGAGCAGTTCTTC. The chain links TRBV19 to TRBJ2-1; D remains unclear. Germline CDR1 LNHDA, CDR2 SQIVND (reference sequence). The CDR3 extends over 11 amino acids. V was trimmed by 4 bases and J by 8 bases, leaving 6 bases between them. The entire variable domain, with the rest obtained from reference TRBV19 and TRBJ2-1, is as follows: DGGITQSPKYLFRKEGQNVTLSCEQNLNHDAMYWYRQDPGQGLRLIYYSQIVNDFQKGDIAEGYSVSREKKESFPLTVTSAQKNPTAFYLCASSNAHEQFFGPGTRLTVL.

The gene calls are TRBV29-1 and TRBJ1-1; weak D call: TRBD1 (6 bases). Germline lookup yields CDR1 SQVTM and CDR2 ANQGSEA. V lost 2 bases and J lost 4, with 14 bases in between. CDR3 length equals 14 residues. CDR3 coding DNA: TGCAGCGTTGAAAGGGCAGGGGAGGGCACTGAAGCTTTCTTT. Residues: CSVERAGEGTEAFF.

In this sample, this clone turned up once. The rearrangement joins TRBV27 to TRBJ1-2, with a tentative D call TRBD1 (6 bases). Trimming left V 8 bases short and J 3 bases short, with 19 bases between. The CDR3 has 15 amino acids. The germline gives CDR1 MNHEY, CDR2 SMNVEV (reference sequence). CDR3 DNA: TGTGCCAGCGGTTACAGGGTATCATCCGACTATGGCTACACCTTC. Its translation: CASGYRVSSDYGYTF.

The gene calls are TRBV28 and TRBJ1-2; TRBD1 is a possible D gene (5 bases). V was pared by 6 bases and J by 0 bases, with 20 bases between. Germline CDR1 is MDHEN and CDR2 is SYDVKM. CDR3 size: 17 residues. CDR3 nucleotide sequence: TGTGCCAGCAGCCGCGGTCAAGTCAGGGAAGCTAACTATGGCTACACCTTC. It specifies CASSRGQVREANYGYTF.

CDR3 sequence (DNA): TGTGCCAGCACTACAGGGGACACCGGGGAGCTGTTTTTT. It specifies CASTTGDTGELFF. This chain joins TRBV27 and TRBJ2-2; 7 bases fit TRBD1. V shed 7 bases and J 3 bases; nucleotides not matched to a gene: 2. The CDR3 has 13 residues. CDR1 and CDR2 from the germline V gene are MNHEY and SMNVEV (reference sequence).

The chain carries TRBV28 and TRBJ1-1; no definite D call. Germline lookup yields CDR1 MDHEN and CDR2 SYDVKM. The V gene lost 2 bases and the J gene lost 6 bases, with 13 bases spanning the gap. The CDR3 length is 14 residues. The DNA for the CDR3 is TGTGCCAGCAGTTTAATACCCTCGGGTTCTGAAGCTTTCTTT. Amino acid sequence: CASSLIPSGSEAFF.

CDR3 nucleotides: TGTGCCAGCAGCGGCCACCGAGCAGCCGGGGAGCTGTTTTTT. Encoded protein: CASSGHRAAGELFF. The V and J genes are TRBV7-9 and TRBJ2-2; D unresolved. The CDR3 loop spans 14 amino acids. Per germline, CDR1 SEHNR and CDR2 FQNEAQ (reference sequence). The ends were cut back, 5 bases at V and 6 bases at J, with 13 bases in the middle. The full variable domain, with the rest looked up from reference TRBV7-9 and TRBJ2-2, is DTGVSQNPRHKITKRGQNVTFRCDPISEHNRLYWYRQTLGQGPEFLTYFQNEAQLEKSRLLSDRFSAERPKGSFSTLEIQRTEQGDSAMYLCASSGHRAAGELFFGEGSRLTVL.

V gene TRBV6-6 combines with J gene TRBJ1-1, with unresolved D. Germline V gene sequence: CDR1 MNHNY, CDR2 SVGAGI (reference sequence). V was pared by 2 bases and J by 2 bases, with 6 bases between. This CDR3 comprises 13 residues. The CDR3 here is CASSYNPNTEAFF. The CDR3 DNA sequence: TGTGCCAGCAGTTACAACCCAAACACTGAAGCTTTCTTT.

The rearrangement links TRBV2 to TRBJ2-7, with 7 bases identical to TRBD2. This CDR3 spans 15 amino acids. Germline V lookup: CDR1 SNHLY, CDR2 FYNNEI. V trimming: 6 bases; J trimming: 2 bases; junction bases outside the gene matches: 10. CDR3 residues: CASREVGGGPYEQYF. For the CDR3, the DNA is TGTGCCAGCAGGGAGGTTGGGGGAGGGCCCTACGAGCAGTACTTC.

V is TRBV19 and J is TRBJ2-7, with D possibly being TRBD2 (6 bases). The CDR3 is 11 residues long. V gave up 10 bases and J gave up 7 bases, with 14 bases separating them. Germline V gene lookup returns CDR1 LNHDA and CDR2 SQIVND (reference sequence). Written as DNA, the CDR3 is TGTGCCACGGGAGCTACGAGAGAGCAGTACTTC. Protein sequence: CATGATREQYF.

The chain couples TRBV5-6 to TRBJ2-7; a weak D match, TRBD2 (5 bases). This CDR3 region has 14 residues. Germline V gene sequence: CDR1 SGHDT, CDR2 YYEEEE. V lost 4 bases to trimming and J lost 7 bases, with 18 bases between them. The CDR3 nucleotides are TGTGCCAGCAGCCCGAGGGCCAGGTCATGGGAGCAGTACTTC. It codes for CASSPRARSWEQYF.

This rearrangement joins TRBV4-1 to TRBJ2-7; the D gene could be TRBD1 or TRBD2 (7 bases each). The CDR3 extends over 16 amino acids. Germline CDR1 is MGHRA and CDR2 is YSYEKL. Trimming cost V 4 bases and J 7 bases, with 23 bases left between them. The CDR3 protein is CASSPQGGERGREQYF. DNA for the CDR3: TGCGCCAGCAGCCCCCAGGGGGGGGAGAGAGGCCGGGAGCAGTACTTC.